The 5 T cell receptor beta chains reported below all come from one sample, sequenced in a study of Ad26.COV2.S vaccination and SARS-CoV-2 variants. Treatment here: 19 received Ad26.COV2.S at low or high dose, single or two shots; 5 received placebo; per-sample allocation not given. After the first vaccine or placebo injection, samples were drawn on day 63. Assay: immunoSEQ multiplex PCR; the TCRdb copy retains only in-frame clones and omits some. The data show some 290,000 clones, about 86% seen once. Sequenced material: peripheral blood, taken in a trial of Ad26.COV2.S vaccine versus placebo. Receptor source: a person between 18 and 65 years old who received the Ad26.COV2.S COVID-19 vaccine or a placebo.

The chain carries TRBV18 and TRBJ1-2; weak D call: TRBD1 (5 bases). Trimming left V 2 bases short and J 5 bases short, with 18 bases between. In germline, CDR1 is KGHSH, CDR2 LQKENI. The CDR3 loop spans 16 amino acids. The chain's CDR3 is CASSPFRGEGPYGYTF. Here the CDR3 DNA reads TGTGCCAGCTCACCATTTAGGGGAGAGGGCCCTTATGGCTACACCTTC.

The CDR3 DNA is TGTGCCAGCAGCTTCGCGGGGGGGAGCACAGATACGCAGTATTTT. This encodes CASSFAGGSTDTQYF. The rearrangement uses TRBV5-6 and TRBJ2-3; TRBD2 matches at 9 bases. Germline V gene lookup returns CDR1 SGHDT and CDR2 YYEEEE. The trim removed 2 bases at V and 0 bases at J, leaving 1 base unmatched. CDR3 length equals 15 residues.

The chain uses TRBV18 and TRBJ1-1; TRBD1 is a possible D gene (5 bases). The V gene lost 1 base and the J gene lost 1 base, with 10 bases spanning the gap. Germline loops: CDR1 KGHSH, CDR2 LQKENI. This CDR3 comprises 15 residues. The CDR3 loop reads CASSPRIQGNTEAFF. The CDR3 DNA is TGTGCCAGCTCACCACGAATTCAGGGGAACACTGAAGCTTTCTTT.

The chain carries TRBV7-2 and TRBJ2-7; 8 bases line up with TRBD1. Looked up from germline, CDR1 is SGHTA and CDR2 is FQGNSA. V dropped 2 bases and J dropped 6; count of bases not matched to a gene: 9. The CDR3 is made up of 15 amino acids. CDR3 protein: CASSLPRTGTSEQYF. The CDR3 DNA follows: TGTGCCAGCAGCTTACCTAGGACAGGGACCTCCGAGCAGTACTTC.

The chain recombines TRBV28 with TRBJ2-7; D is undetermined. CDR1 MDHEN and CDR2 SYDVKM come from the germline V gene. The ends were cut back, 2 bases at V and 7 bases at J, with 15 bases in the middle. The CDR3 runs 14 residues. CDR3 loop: CASSLLRLVGEQYF. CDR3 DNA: TGTGCCAGCAGTTTACTCCGTTTGGTGGGGGAGCAGTACTTC.